A single sample gave rise to the 27 T cell receptor beta chains below, sequenced in a study of T cells in Graves' hyperthyroidism and ophthalmopathy. TCR beta CDR3 regions were amplified from RNA transcripts. First-round RT-PCR of the TCR CDR3 relied on the HTBI primer set. TCRdb re-called the multiplex PCR reads through MiXCR, storing one row per CDR3 protein. The table shows roughly 580,000 distinct CDR3 sequences, with over 11% occurring only once. The sample taken for sequencing was blood. These receptors all stem from a woman aged 25 to 39 with Graves' hyperthyroidism that later progressed to Graves' ophthalmopathy.

The table lists this clonotype with many counts. The V and J genes are TRBV11-3 and TRBJ1-1, with 9 bases identical to TRBD1. The CDR3 is made up of 14 amino acids. The germline V gene encodes CDR1 SGHNT and CDR2 YENEEA. V dropped 5 bases and J dropped 7; count of bases not matched to a gene: 8. For the CDR3, the DNA is TGTGCCAGCAGCCCAGGGACAGGGAAGAATGAAGCTTTCTTT. Its protein product is CASSPGTGKNEAFF.

This clonotype has a count of ten or more. This chain joins TRBV12-3 or TRBV12-4 and TRBJ2-2, with D perhaps TRBD2 (5 bases). Trimming cost V 5 bases and J 1 base, with 8 bases left between them. The CDR3 loop spans 14 amino acids. The CDR3: CASSHGGNTGELFF. In DNA form, the CDR3 reads TGTGCCAGCAGTCATGGAGGGAACACCGGGGAGCTGTTTTTT.

Ten or more counts support this clonotype. The V and J genes are TRBV7-2 and TRBJ2-1, with D unresolved. The V and J ends lost 0 bases and 8 bases respectively, with 14 bases between them. The germline CDR1 and CDR2 sequences are SGHTA and FQGNSA. The CDR3 sequence is 15 residues long. The CDR3 here is CASSLALTGRDEQFF. The CDR3 bases are TGTGCCAGCAGCTTAGCGCTGACCGGACGGGATGAGCAGTTCTTC. The whole variable domain, remainder taken from reference TRBV7-2 and TRBJ2-1, is GAGVSQSPSNKVTEKGKDVELRCDPISGHTALYWYRQSLGQGLEFLIYFQGNSAPDKSGLPSDRFSAERTGGSVSTLTIQRTQQEDSAVYLCASSLALTGRDEQFFGPGTRLTVL.

Only a few counts were recorded for this clonotype. This chain connects TRBV25-1 to TRBJ2-3; D possibly corresponds to TRBD2 (5 bases). The germline V gene encodes CDR1 MGHDK and CDR2 SYGVNS. Trimming removed 1 base at V and 5 bases at J, with 13 bases between. CDR3 size: 15 residues. DNA for the CDR3: TGTGCCAGCAGTGAATCTCCACTAGTGGAAGATACGCAGTATTTT. It yields the protein CASSESPLVEDTQYF.

This clonotype was seen many times. V is TRBV6-8 and J is TRBJ2-5; 8 nucleotides agree with TRBD2. Germline CDR1 and CDR2: MNHGY and SAAAGT. The CDR3 runs 18 residues. With V trimmed by 6 bases and J by 1 base, 16 bases remained unmatched. The CDR3 sequence: CASSFGESGSMGQETQYF. In DNA form, the CDR3 reads TGTGCCAGCAGCTTTGGGGAGAGCGGGAGCATGGGCCAAGAGACCCAGTACTTC.

This clonotype has ten or more counts. This chain joins TRBV27 and TRBJ1-2; D is ambiguous. V was trimmed by 2 bases and J by 5 bases, leaving 9 bases between them. This CDR3 is 13 amino acids long. The V gene's germline CDR1 is MNHEY and CDR2 SMNVEV (reference sequence). In DNA form, the CDR3 reads TGTGCCAGCAGTTTAGAAGGGCGGTATGGCTACACCTTC. Its translation is CASSLEGRYGYTF.

This clonotype was seen only a few times. The J gene is TRBJ1-1, the V gene TRBV3-1; a possible D gene is TRBD1 (5 bases). The CDR3 contains 16 residues. V gave up 0 bases and J gave up 11 bases, with 22 bases separating them. CDR1 is LGHDT and CDR2 is YNNKEL in the germline V gene (reference sequence). The CDR3 spells CASSQDWGDSRSDAFF. The CDR3 nucleotides read TGTGCCAGCAGCCAAGATTGGGGAGACAGCAGATCCGATGCTTTCTTT.

This clonotype has a count of ten or more. This chain links TRBV12-3 or TRBV12-4 with TRBJ1-2, with 8 bases aligning to TRBD1. The CDR3 loop spans 16 amino acids. V shed 5 bases, J shed 3 bases, and the junction held 11 bases outside the gene matches. The CDR3 DNA is TGTGCCAGCAGTCCGCCCGCGACAGGGGAGGACTATGGCTACACCTTC. This encodes CASSPPATGEDYGYTF.

The table lists this clonotype with many counts. The chain employs TRBV20-1 and TRBJ2-5; 12 bases are shared with TRBD2. V lost 7 bases to trimming and J lost 1 base; unmatched junction nucleotides: 7. The germline CDR1 and CDR2 sequences are DFQATT and SNEGSKA (reference sequence). The CDR3 totals 15 residues. CDR3 amino acids: CSGTSGTTSQETQYF. CDR3 bases: TGCAGTGGGACTAGCGGGACAACCTCCCAAGAGACCCAGTACTTC.

This clonotype was detected many times. The chain employs TRBV24-1 and TRBJ2-7, with 8 bases identical to TRBD2. The germline V gene has CDR1 KGHDR and CDR2 SFDVKD. This CDR3 has 13 residues. Losses at the gene ends were 10 bases for V and 1 base for J; bases not matched to a gene: 5. This CDR3 is CATSGTSSYEQYF. CDR3 DNA: TGTGCCACAAGCGGGACTAGTTCCTACGAGCAGTACTTC.

This clonotype occurred many times. V and J are TRBV18 and TRBJ1-5; D remains ambiguous. The V end lost 3 bases, the J end lost 5 bases, and 11 bases lay between the germline ends. CDR3 length equals 14 residues. From germline, CDR1 is KGHSH and CDR2 LQKENI. The CDR3 coding sequence is TGTGCCAGCTCACCCCAAGGTTCGCATCAGCCCCAGCATTTT. As protein: CASSPQGSHQPQHF.

At least ten counts were recorded for this clonotype. DNA of the CDR3: TGTGCCAGTAGTTCCGGGCTATACTCCAATGAAAAACTGTTTTTT. Translation: CASSSGLYSNEKLFF. The chain links TRBV19 to TRBJ1-4, with D hard to call. V was shortened by 5 bases and J by 5 bases, with 15 bases between the two germline ends. This CDR3 is built from 15 residues. Germline assignment: CDR1 LNHDA and CDR2 SQIVND (reference sequence).

Worth noting for this clonotype: This is likely a read error, given that the CDR3 carries no conserved phenylalanine or tryptophan at its end. The CDR3 reads CASSAHPGTNSEQYL. CDR3 nucleotide sequence: TGTGCCAGCAGCGCCCACCCCGGGACAAATAGCGAGCAGTACCTC. The gene calls are TRBV11-2 and TRBJ2-7; a weak D match, TRBD1 (6 bases). This CDR3 is 15 amino acids long. V was clipped by 5 bases and J by 6 bases, with 20 bases between them. From germline, CDR1 is SGHAT and CDR2 FQNNGV.

This clonotype has a count of ten or more. This chain links TRBV27 with TRBJ1-2; a weak D match, TRBD1 (6 bases). The CDR3 spans 13 residues. Trimming cost V 6 bases and J 8 bases, with 16 bases left between them. In germline, CDR1 is MNHEY, CDR2 SMNVEV (reference sequence). This CDR3 is CASSISGGYGYTF. DNA of the CDR3: TGTGCCAGCAGCATTAGCGGGGGCTACGGCTACACCTTC.

This clonotype has more than one count but fewer than ten. A clone one base away is much larger, so this may be a read error. The rearrangement links TRBV5-1 to TRBJ2-3; 11 bases are shared with TRBD2. There are 17 residues in the CDR3. Germline values: CDR1 SGHRS, CDR2 YFSETQ. V was clipped by 0 bases and J by 4 bases; unmatched bases: 7. CDR3 protein: CASSLALAGGAADTQYF. CDR3 sequence (DNA): TGCGCCAGCAGCTTGGCCCTAGCGGGAGGTGCCGCAGATACGCAGTATTTT.

This chain uses TRBV19 with TRBJ2-1, with D possibly being TRBD1 (5 bases). The CDR3 sequence is 13 residues long. The V gene's germline CDR1 is LNHDA and CDR2 SQIVND (reference sequence). The germline V and J ends were trimmed by 10 bases and 7 bases, with 17 bases remaining between them. CDR3 protein: CATLGAGRNEQFF. The CDR3 bases are TGTGCCACCCTAGGGGCCGGTAGGAATGAGCAGTTCTTC.

This clonotype was recorded many times. This chain uses TRBV9 with TRBJ2-1; 8 bases fit TRBD2. CDR1 and CDR2 from the germline V gene are SGDLS and YYNGEE. The CDR3 covers 15 residues. Trimming took 1 base from V and 2 from J; bases not matched to a gene: 2. This CDR3 is CASSVTSGAYNEQFF. The CDR3 DNA reads TGTGCCAGCAGCGTAACTAGCGGTGCCTACAATGAGCAGTTCTTC. Combining the CDR3 with reference TRBV9 and TRBJ2-1 gives the whole variable domain DSGVTQTPKHLITATGQRVTLRCSPRSGDLSVYWYQQSLDQGLQFLIQYYNGEERAKGNILERFSAQQFPDLHSELNLSSLELGDSALYFCASSVTSGAYNEQFFGPGTRLTVL.

This clonotype was seen repeatedly, ten times or more. The chain employs TRBV7-2 and TRBJ2-3, with D perhaps TRBD1 (5 bases). Germline CDR1 and CDR2: SGHTA and FQGNSA. The CDR3 totals 15 residues. V lost 1 base to trimming and J lost 0 bases, with 8 bases between them. CDR3: CASSLGTTSTDTQYF. The CDR3, as DNA: TGTGCCAGCAGCTTAGGGACAACTAGCACAGATACGCAGTATTTT.

This clonotype showed up many times. The chain has TRBV27 and TRBJ1-2; TRBD1 agrees at 7 bases. Per germline, CDR1 MNHEY and CDR2 SMNVEV (reference sequence). The J segment lost 7 bases and the V segment lost 5 bases, leaving 7 bases of the junction unmatched. The CDR3 loop spans 13 amino acids. The CDR3 region has the DNA TGTGCCAGCAGTCAGTCAAACAGGGGTGGCTACACCTTC. Its protein is CASSQSNRGGYTF.

This clonotype was observed a handful of times. V and J are TRBV27 and TRBJ1-4; D gene unclear. Germline V gives CDR1 MNHEY, CDR2 SMNVEV (reference sequence). This CDR3 is 17 amino acids long. The V and J ends lost 2 bases and 0 bases respectively, with 13 bases between them. The CDR3 sequence is CASSLSPNQATNEKLFF. For the CDR3, the DNA is TGTGCCAGCAGTTTAAGCCCAAACCAGGCAACTAATGAAAAACTGTTTTTT.

Concerning this clonotype: With a much larger clone just one base away, this may be a read error. The chain recombines TRBV30 with TRBJ2-1, with D hard to call. V lost 2 bases and J lost 3, with 17 bases in between. Germline V gene lookup returns CDR1 GTSNPN and CDR2 SVGIG (reference sequence). CDR3 length: 16 residues. CDR3 protein: CAWSHLGGSFYNEQFF. Written as DNA, the CDR3 is TGTGCCTGGAGTCATTTGGGCGGTTCGTTCTACAATGAGCAGTTCTTC.

Note on this clonotype: This may arise from a read error, as a much more abundant clone is one base away. The genes are TRBV27 and TRBJ2-1; 10 bases match TRBD2. Germline loops: CDR1 MNHEY, CDR2 SMNVEV (reference sequence). The CDR3 extends over 18 amino acids. The J segment lost 3 bases and the V segment lost 5 bases, leaving 13 bases of the junction unmatched. The CDR3 region is CASSQRPAGGRSYNEQFF. The CDR3 DNA is TGTGCCAGCAGTCAGAGACCAGCGGGAGGGCGTAGCTACAATGAGCAGTTCTTC.

In regard to this clonotype: This could be a read error, since a much larger clone is one nucleotide away. V is TRBV12-3 or TRBV12-4 and J is TRBJ2-1; D is uncertain. Trimming shortened V by 5 bases and J by 2 bases, and 7 bases separated the two germline ends. This CDR3 has 13 amino acids. CDR3 nucleotide sequence: TGTGCCAGCAGTCCACAGCCCTACAATGAGCAGTTCTTC. Translation: CASSPQPYNEQFF.

Ten or more counts support this clonotype. The rearrangement links TRBV2 to TRBJ2-7, with 8 nucleotides matching TRBD1. CDR3 length: 14 residues. Per germline, CDR1 SNHLY and CDR2 FYNNEI. The J segment lost 5 bases and the V segment lost 6 bases, leaving 9 bases of the junction unmatched. This chain's CDR3 is CASRGDQDRDEQYF. Here the CDR3 DNA reads TGTGCCAGCAGGGGGGATCAGGACAGGGACGAGCAGTACTTC. Full variable domain (missing parts from reference TRBV2 and TRBJ2-7): EPEVTQTPSHQVTQMGQEVILRCVPISNHLYFYWYRQILGQKVEFLVSFYNNEISEKSEIFDDQFSVERPDGSNFTLKIRSTKLEDSAMYFCASRGDQDRDEQYFGPGTRLTVT.

Ten or more counts support this clonotype. V usage is TRBV20-1 and J usage is TRBJ1-1, with 8 bases aligning to TRBD1. Germline CDR1 and CDR2: DFQATT and SNEGSKA (reference sequence). The CDR3 loop spans 13 amino acids. In DNA, the CDR3 is TGCAGCCCGGACAGGGTGGGGGACACTGAAGCTTTCTTT. Residues: CSPDRVGDTEAFF.

This clonotype was counted many times. V gene TRBV24-1 combines with J gene TRBJ2-3; 7 bases agree with TRBD2. CDR3 length equals 16 residues. Germline-derived CDR1 and CDR2 are KGHDR and SFDVKD. Trimming cost V 3 bases and J 0 bases; bases outside gene matches: 5. Here the CDR3 reads CATSDTGGHSTDTQYF. The CDR3 DNA is TGTGCCACCAGTGATACGGGAGGCCATAGCACAGATACGCAGTATTTT.

This clonotype appeared many times. This CDR3 reads CASGSITGELFF. The DNA of the CDR3 is TGTGCCAGCGGGTCGATTACCGGGGAGCTGTTTTTT. V is TRBV28 and J is TRBJ2-2, with D unresolved. The germline V gene has CDR1 MDHEN and CDR2 SYDVKM. The CDR3 covers 12 residues. Trimming took off 8 bases at V and 5 bases at J, with 9 bases between the two ends.